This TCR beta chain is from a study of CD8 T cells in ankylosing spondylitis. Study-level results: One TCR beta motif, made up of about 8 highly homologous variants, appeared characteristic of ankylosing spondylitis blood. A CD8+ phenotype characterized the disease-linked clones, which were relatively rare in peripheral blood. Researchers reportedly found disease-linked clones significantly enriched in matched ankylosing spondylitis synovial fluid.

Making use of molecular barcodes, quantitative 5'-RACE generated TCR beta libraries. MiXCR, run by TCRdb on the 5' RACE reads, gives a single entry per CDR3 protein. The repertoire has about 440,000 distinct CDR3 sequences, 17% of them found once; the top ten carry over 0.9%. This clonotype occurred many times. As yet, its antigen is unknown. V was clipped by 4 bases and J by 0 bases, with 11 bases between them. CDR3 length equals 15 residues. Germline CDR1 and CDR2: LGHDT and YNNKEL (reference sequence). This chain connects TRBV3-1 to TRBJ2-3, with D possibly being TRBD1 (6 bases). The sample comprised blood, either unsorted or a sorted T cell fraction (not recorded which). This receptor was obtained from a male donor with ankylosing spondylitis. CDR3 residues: CASSLHRDSTDTQYF. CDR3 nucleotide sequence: TGTGCCAGCAGCCTCCACAGGGATAGCACAGATACGCAGTATTTT.